The present T cell receptor (beta chain) was sequenced within a study of vaccination and CD4 T cells after COVID-19. Study background: Overlapping SARS-CoV-2, HCoV-NL63, HCoV-OC43 and HCoV-229E spike peptides stimulated the cells.

Noted treatment: approximately nine-day PBMC culture with coronavirus spike peptide pools or control peptides (ViraFEST assay). TCRs were sequenced by ViraFEST after antigen-specific T cells had been expanded with peptide pools. Per-well cultures of roughly 2 million PBMCs received about 10 IU/ml IL-2 and around 10 ug/ml peptide pools. Medium was half-exchanged with fresh IL-2 medium on days 3 and 7. This clonotype has only a few counts. Its specificity is unknown. The Oncomine TCR Beta short-read assay was what sequenced the DNA obtained from cultured CD4+ T cells. TCRdb independently ran MiXCR on the PCR reads; one entry per CDR3 protein. The sample lists about 9,600 distinct CDR3 sequences, about 28% occurring once. Germline V gives CDR1 SGHTA, CDR2 FQGNSA. There are 15 residues in the CDR3. Trimming removed 6 bases at V and 3 bases at J, with 15 bases between.

Sample: CD4+ T cells from blood, cultured in vitro, taken after SARS-CoV-2 vaccination. The receptor was derived from a human donor who had recovered from COVID-19. The chain is built from TRBV7-2 and TRBJ2-1, with D perhaps TRBD1 (5 bases). For the CDR3, the DNA is TGTGCCAGCAGTTTCGACCAGGGTTTCTACAATGAGCAGTTCTTC. Protein: CASSFDQGFYNEQFF.